This entry is about one T cell receptor beta chain. Its antigen is currently unknown. TCRdb re-called the PCR reads through MiXCR, storing one row per CDR3 protein. This table has some 30,000 distinct CDR3 sequences, around 49% appearing once. This record belongs to a study of esophageal squamous cell carcinoma under preoperative chemotherapy. Study as a whole: Both tumor-infiltrating lymphocytes and peripheral blood T cells were profiled.

Overall study findings and caveats: Peripheral T cells showed a significant TCR diversity increase after chemotherapy, unlike tumor-infiltrating lymphocytes. Paclitaxel-nedaplatin therapy caused immediate, substantial clonotype frequency changes.

The ends lost 4 bases at V and 5 bases at J; junction bases unmatched: 10. The CDR3 spans 16 residues. CDR1 LNHDA and CDR2 SQIVND come from the germline V gene (reference sequence). Time point: after preoperative PTX-NDP chemotherapy. The sample was gathered from a patient given preoperative chemotherapy. The clonotype originates from a human donor with esophageal squamous cell carcinoma. The donor label of this sample is uncertain. This sequence joins TRBV19 and TRBJ2-5; 10 nucleotides agree with TRBD2. The CDR3 DNA follows: TGTGCCAGTAGTAAACTTAGCGGGGGGACCAGGGAGACCCAGTACTTC. This gives the protein CASSKLSGGTRETQYF.